This T cell receptor beta chain stems from a study of beta chain features in type 1 diabetes. On this clone itself: The antigen remains undetermined.

Expressed TCRB transcripts were sequenced because the isolated RNA had all been reverse transcribed beforehand. The method was immunoSEQ multiplex PCR; TCRdb's version includes in-frame clones alone and lacks a portion of them. The sample lists 160,000 or so clones, 9% occurring once. CDR3 size: 11 residues. Looked up from germline, CDR1 is LNHDA and CDR2 is SQIVND (reference sequence). V gave up 3 bases and J gave up 14 bases, with 11 bases separating them. General study results and limits: Type 1 diabetes patients had TCRB CDR3s that were shorter (moderately but significantly so) in all four CD4+ subsets. The question of HLA type influencing TCRB rearrangement was one that remained unresolved here.

This rearrangement joins TRBV19 to TRBJ2-1; a possible D gene is TRBD2 (5 bases). The sequence came from a woman in her 30s with type 1 diabetes. Sequencing used central memory CD4+ T cells from blood. The CDR3, as DNA: TGTGCCAGTAGTATGACGAGGGATAAGTTCTTC. It encodes CASSMTRDKFF. Drawing the rest from reference TRBV19 and TRBJ2-1, the complete variable domain is DGGITQSPKYLFRKEGQNVTLSCEQNLNHDAMYWYRQDPGQGLRLIYYSQIVNDFQKGDIAEGYSVSREKKESFPLTVTSAQKNPTAFYLCASSMTRDKFFGPGTRLTVL.